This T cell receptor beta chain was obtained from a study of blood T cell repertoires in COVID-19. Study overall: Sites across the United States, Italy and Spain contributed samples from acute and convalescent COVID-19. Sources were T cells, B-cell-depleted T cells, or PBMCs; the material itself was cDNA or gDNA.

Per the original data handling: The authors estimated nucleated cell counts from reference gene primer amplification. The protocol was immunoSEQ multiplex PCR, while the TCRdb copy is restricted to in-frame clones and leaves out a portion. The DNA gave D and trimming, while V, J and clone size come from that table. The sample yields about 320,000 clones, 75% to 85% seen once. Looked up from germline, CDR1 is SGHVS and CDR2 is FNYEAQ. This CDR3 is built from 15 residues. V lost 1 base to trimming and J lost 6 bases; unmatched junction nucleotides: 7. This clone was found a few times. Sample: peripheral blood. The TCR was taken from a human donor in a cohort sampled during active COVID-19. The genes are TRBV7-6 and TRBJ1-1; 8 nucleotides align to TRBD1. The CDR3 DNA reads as TGTGCCAGCAGCTTAGGACGGACAGGGATCTCTGAAGCTTTCTTT. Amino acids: CASSLGRTGISEAFF.